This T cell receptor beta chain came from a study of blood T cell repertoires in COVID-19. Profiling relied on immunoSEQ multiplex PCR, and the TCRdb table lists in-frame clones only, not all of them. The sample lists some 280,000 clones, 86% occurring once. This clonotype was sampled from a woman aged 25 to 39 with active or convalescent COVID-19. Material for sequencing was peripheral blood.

The CDR3 here is CASSRASNEKLFF. In nucleotides, the CDR3 is TGTGCCAGTTCTAGAGCGTCCAATGAAAAACTGTTTTTT. The chain uses TRBV6-5 and TRBJ1-4; no firm D call. This CDR3 comprises 13 residues. V shed 9 bases and J shed 5 bases, with 13 bases lying between them. Germline assignment: CDR1 MNHEY and CDR2 SVGAGI.